This T cell receptor beta chain was sequenced in a study of T cell changes during pregnancy in multiple sclerosis. TCRdb keeps only in-frame clones here, not all; method: immunoSEQ multiplex PCR. This sample has more than 95,000 clones, with about 90% found just once. The V end lost 5 bases, the J end lost 4 bases, and 11 bases lay between the germline ends. The germline gives CDR1 SNHLY, CDR2 FYNNEI. This CDR3 is built from 13 residues. There are a few counts of this clone. The chain is built from TRBV2 and TRBJ1-2; tentative D call: TRBD1 (6 bases). The sequence was obtained from a female donor with multiple sclerosis, enrolled in a pregnancy study. Material: peripheral blood, obtained after pregnancy. In DNA, the CDR3 is TGTGCCAGCAGTCCGGACAGCTCCTATGGCTACACCTTC. This sequence encodes CASSPDSSYGYTF. Based on the CDR3 plus reference TRBV2 and TRBJ1-2, the full variable domain is EPEVTQTPSHQVTQMGQEVILRCVPISNHLYFYWYRQILGQKVEFLVSFYNNEISEKSEIFDDQFSVERPDGSNFTLKIRSTKLEDSAMYFCASSPDSSYGYTFGSGTRLTVV.